This is a list of T cell receptor beta chains from one sample in a study of blood T cells in healthy people across ages. MiXCR, applied by TCRdb to the 5' RACE reads, yields one record per CDR3 protein. The data hold under 1 million distinct CDR3 sequences, with roughly 44% observed a single time. The material sequenced was blood. All receptors come from a man aged 60-69 years in good health. Both conserved end residues are part of each CDR3. The D gene is left open where the match is weak. Not all rows give a size; the values are once, few, many and, for expanded clones, a class.

D | size | J | V | CDR3 | DNA
. | . | TRBJ1-5 | TRBV12-3/TRBV12-4 | CASAHRYQPQHF | TGTGCCAGCGCTCACCGGTATCAGCCCCAGCATTTT
TRBD1 | . | TRBJ1-1 | TRBV11-2 | CASRRGQEAFF | TGTGCCAGCAGGAGGGGACAGGAAGCTTTCTTT
TRBD1 | . | TRBJ2-1 | TRBV6-5 | CASSTDRGLMYNEQFF | TGTGCCAGCAGCACGGACAGGGGGCTGATGTACAATGAGCAGTTCTTC
TRBD1 | few | TRBJ2-7 | TRBV10-3 | CAISPSDRGSYEQYF | TGTGCCATCAGTCCCTCTGACAGGGGGTCCTACGAGCAGTACTTC
TRBD2 | few | TRBJ2-1 | TRBV14 | CASSQTSGYNEQFF | TGTGCCAGCAGCCAGACTAGCGGGTATAATGAGCAGTTCTTC
TRBD1 | . | TRBJ1-5 | TRBV29-1 | CSAGRDRDQPQHF | TGCAGCGCCGGCCGAGACAGGGACCAGCCCCAGCATTTT
. | . | TRBJ2-5 | TRBV11-2 | CASSSQPTRHETQYF | TGTGCCAGCAGCTCTCAGCCGACTAGACACGAGACCCAGTACTTC
. | many | TRBJ2-7 | TRBV15 | CATSRGQYEQYF | TGTGCCACCAGCAGAGGTCAATACGAGCAGTACTTC
TRBD2 | . | TRBJ2-1 | TRBV9 | CASSVAGLADYNEQFF | TGCGCCAGCAGCGTGGCGGGGCTAGCGGACTACAATGAGCAGTTCTTC
. | . | TRBJ2-5 | TRBV7-9 | CASTSTLWETQYF | TGTGCCAGCACCTCGACCCTGTGGGAGACCCAGTACTTC
. | . | TRBJ2-7 | TRBV6-2/TRBV6-3 | CASSYSRAEQYF | TGTGCCAGCAGTTATAGCAGGGCCGAGCAGTACTTC
. | few | TRBJ2-7 | TRBV12-3/TRBV12-4 | CASSRPGHLRYEQYF | TGTGCCAGCAGTCGGCCGGGCCATCTGCGATACGAGCAGTACTTC
. | few | TRBJ2-1 | TRBV4-3 | CASSQDMGHNEQFF | TGCGCCAGCAGCCAAGATATGGGGCACAATGAGCAGTTCTTC
TRBD1 | few | TRBJ2-6 | TRBV6-2/TRBV6-3 | CASSYSIQGTGEGANVLTF | TGTGCCAGCAGTTACTCGATACAGGGGACCGGGGAAGGGGCCAACGTCCTGACTTTC
. | few | TRBJ1-5 | TRBV28 | CASSFRQRNQPQHF | TGTGCCAGCAGTTTTCGGCAGCGCAATCAGCCCCAGCATTTT
. | . | TRBJ2-1 | TRBV20-1 | CSSRDNQETQFF | TGCAGCTCCCGGGACAACCAAGAGACCCAGTTCTTC
. | . | TRBJ2-5 | TRBV4-2 | CASSQVQEETQYF | TGTGCCAGCAGCCAAGTGCAGGAAGAGACCCAGTACTTC
. | many | TRBJ2-3 | TRBV20-1 | CTLGQGGTDTQYF | TGCACCTTGGGGCAGGGGGGTACAGATACGCAGTATTTT
. | few | TRBJ2-3 | TRBV5-1 | CASSLAPSVTDTQYF | TGCGCCAGCAGCTTGGCCCCCTCGGTGACAGATACGCAGTATTTT
. | . | TRBJ2-5 | TRBV7-6 | CASSYKGTDETQYF | TGTGCCAGCAGTTACAAAGGGACGGATGAGACCCAGTACTTC
TRBD2 | few | TRBJ2-1 | TRBV12-3/TRBV12-4 | CASSHLGTSVHEQFF | TGTGCCAGCAGCCACTTAGGGACTAGCGTTCATGAGCAGTTCTTC
. | . | TRBJ1-6 | TRBV7-2 | CTSAGGYNSPLHF | TGTACCAGCGCAGGAGGGTATAATTCACCCCTCCACTTT